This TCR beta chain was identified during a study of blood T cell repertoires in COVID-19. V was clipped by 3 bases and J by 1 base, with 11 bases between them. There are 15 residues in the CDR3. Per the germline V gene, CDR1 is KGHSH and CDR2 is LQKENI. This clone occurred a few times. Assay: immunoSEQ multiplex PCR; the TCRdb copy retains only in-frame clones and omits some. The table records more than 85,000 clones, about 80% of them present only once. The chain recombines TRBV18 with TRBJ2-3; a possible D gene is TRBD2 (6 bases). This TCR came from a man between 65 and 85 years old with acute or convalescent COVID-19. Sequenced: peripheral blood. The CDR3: CASSPWRERTDTQYF. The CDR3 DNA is TGTGCCAGCTCACCGTGGCGGGAACGCACAGATACGCAGTATTTT.